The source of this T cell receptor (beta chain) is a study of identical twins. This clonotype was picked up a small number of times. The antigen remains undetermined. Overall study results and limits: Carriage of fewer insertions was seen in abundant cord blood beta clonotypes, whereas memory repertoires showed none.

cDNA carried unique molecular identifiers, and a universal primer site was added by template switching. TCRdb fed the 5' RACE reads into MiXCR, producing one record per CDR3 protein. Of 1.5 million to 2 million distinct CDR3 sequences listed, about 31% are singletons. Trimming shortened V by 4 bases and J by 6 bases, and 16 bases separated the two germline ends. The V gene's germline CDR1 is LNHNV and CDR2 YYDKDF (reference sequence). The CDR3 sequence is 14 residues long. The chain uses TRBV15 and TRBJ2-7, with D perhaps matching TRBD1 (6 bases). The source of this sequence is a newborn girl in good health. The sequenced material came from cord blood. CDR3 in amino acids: CATSKQGFGSEQYF. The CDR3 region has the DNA TGTGCCACCAGCAAACAGGGATTCGGGTCCGAGCAGTACTTC.